This T cell receptor (beta chain) was recovered during a study of cytomegalovirus exposure and HLA in healthy donors. For the study at large: There were approximately 80 million unique TCRs (from HLA-typed donors) in an early data release. Caucasian-associated ancestry cluster membership applied to about 83% of 398 genotyped donors.

Primers: 60 Vbeta forward and 13 Jbeta reverse. Clones were sequenced by immunoSEQ multiplex PCR, and TCRdb holds only the in-frame ones, with some missing. This table holds 90,000 to 120,000 clones, 74% found once. Whole-study results and caveats: Three chains linked to CMV were shown in vitro to be specific for CMV antigens. Accurate predictions that matched the HLA-A and HLA-B alleles of most subjects were reportedly made from TCR beta sequences.

This clone is medium-sized within its sample. What it binds is not known. This CDR3 region has 15 residues. The V gene lost 6 bases and the J gene lost 5 bases, with 19 bases spanning the gap. Germline assignment: CDR1 MNHEY and CDR2 SVGAGI. The TCR sequence derives from a woman in her thirties or forties in good health and CMV-seropositive. Sample: PBMCs. This rearrangement joins TRBV6-5 to TRBJ2-5; tentatively, D is TRBD1 (6 bases). CDR3 bases: TGTGCCAGCAGCGAGCTACAGGGCCTCCAGGAGACCCAGTACTTC. Protein sequence: CASSELQGLQETQYF.